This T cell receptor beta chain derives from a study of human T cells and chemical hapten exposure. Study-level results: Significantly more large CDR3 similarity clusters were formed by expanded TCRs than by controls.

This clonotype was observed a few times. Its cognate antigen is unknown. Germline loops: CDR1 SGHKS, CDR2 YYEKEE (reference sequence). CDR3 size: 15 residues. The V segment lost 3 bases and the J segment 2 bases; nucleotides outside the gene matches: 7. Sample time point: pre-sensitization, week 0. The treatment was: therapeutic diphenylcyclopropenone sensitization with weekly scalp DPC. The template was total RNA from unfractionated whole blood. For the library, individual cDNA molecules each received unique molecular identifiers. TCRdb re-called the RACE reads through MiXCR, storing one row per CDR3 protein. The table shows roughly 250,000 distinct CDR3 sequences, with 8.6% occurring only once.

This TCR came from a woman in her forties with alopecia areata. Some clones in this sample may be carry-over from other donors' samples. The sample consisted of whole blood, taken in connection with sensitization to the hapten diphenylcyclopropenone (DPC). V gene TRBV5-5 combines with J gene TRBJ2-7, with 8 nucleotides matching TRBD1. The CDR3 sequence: CASSWGQATTYEQYF. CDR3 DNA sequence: TGTGCCAGCAGCTGGGGACAGGCGACAACCTACGAGCAGTACTTC.